The clone carrying this T cell receptor (beta chain) is a singleton in its sample. Repertoires were generated with immunoSEQ multiplex PCR, while TCRdb's copy carries only in-frame clones and drops some. The data show approximately 2,000,000 clones, around 90% seen once. The data derive from a study of shared clonotypes between healthy human individuals. The CDR3 consists of 18 residues. The J segment lost 8 bases and the V segment lost 2 bases, leaving 10 bases of the junction unmatched. Germline CDR1 reads WNHNN; CDR2 reads SYGVQD (reference sequence). Donors comprised healthy HIV-negative adults lacking recent acute infections or vaccinations.

The chain links TRBV10-1 to TRBJ2-3; TRBD2 aligns across 16 bases. Sequencing was carried out using naive CD4+ T cells from PBMCs. Subset defined: CD45RA+ positively selected. The sequence derives from a man younger than 35 in good health. Some clones in this sample may be carry-over from other donors' samples. The DNA of the CDR3 is TGCGCCAGCAGTGAGGATCCCGCGGGACTAGCGGGAGGGGGTACGCAGTATTTT. The encoded protein is CASSEDPAGLAGGGTQYF.